The 22 T cell receptor beta chains in this list originate from one sample, sequenced in a study of blood T cell repertoires in COVID-19 (TCRdb year 2020). Library prep was done by the immunoSEQ multiplex PCR assay. The source is immuneACCESS, and TCRdb retained only in-frame sequences with V and J called. Part of the clones is not carried over; for the studies checked, unresolved V genes explain less than half of this, and the remainder is unexplained. Across this sample there are tens of thousands of clones, with roughly 88% seen only once. About 10% of the sample is taken by the ten largest. Material for sequencing was peripheral blood. The receptors were sampled from a man aged 25-40 years with COVID-19, enrolled during active disease.

This rearrangement joins TRBV7-3 to TRBJ2-2; the D gene is possibly TRBD2 (6 bases). The CDR3 is 13 amino acids. The ends were cut back, 4 bases at V and 6 bases at J, with 9 bases in the middle. Germline CDR1 and CDR2: SGHTA and FQGTGA. CDR3 region: CASSSGVPGELFF. The CDR3 DNA sequence: TGTGCCAGCAGCTCGGGGGTCCCCGGGGAGCTGTTTTTT.

The chain carries TRBV9 and TRBJ1-5, with a tentative D call TRBD1 (6 bases). Germline values: CDR1 SGDLS, CDR2 YYNGEE. The V end was cut by 0 bases, the J end by 5 bases, with 9 bases between. The CDR3 covers 14 residues. The CDR3: CASSVGGGDQPQHF. The CDR3 DNA reads as TGTGCCAGCAGCGTAGGGGGGGGCGATCAGCCCCAGCATTTT. The full variable domain, completed using reference TRBV9 and TRBJ1-5, is DSGVTQTPKHLITATGQRVTLRCSPRSGDLSVYWYQQSLDQGLQFLIQYYNGEERAKGNILERFSAQQFPDLHSELNLSSLELGDSALYFCASSVGGGDQPQHFGDGTRLSIL.

The rearrangement links TRBV2 to TRBJ2-1; 7 nucleotides line up with TRBD1. This CDR3 region has 16 residues. The J segment lost 0 bases and the V segment lost 1 base, leaving 3 bases of the junction unmatched. Germline CDR1 and CDR2: SNHLY and FYNNEI. The CDR3 nucleotides read TGTGCCAGCAGTGAAGAGGGGGCCAGCTCCTACAATGAGCAGTTCTTC. This translates into CASSEEGASSYNEQFF.

This clone has just a few counts. This chain uses TRBV7-2 with TRBJ2-5, with 10 bases identical to TRBD1. Losses at the gene ends were 4 bases for V and 6 bases for J; bases not matched to a gene: 5. The CDR3 covers 14 residues. Germline loops: CDR1 SGHTA, CDR2 FQGNSA. The CDR3 spells CASSSGQGGKTQYF. The CDR3 region has the DNA TGTGCCAGCAGCTCCGGACAGGGGGGGAAGACCCAGTACTTC.

The gene calls are TRBV30 and TRBJ1-6; the D gene is possibly TRBD1 (5 bases). Per the germline V gene, CDR1 is GTSNPN and CDR2 is SVGIG (reference sequence). V was cut by 7 bases and J by 9 bases, with 16 bases left in between. CDR3 length: 13 residues. CDR3 nucleotides: TGTGCCTTCACCGGAGGGGTGGTTTCACCCCTCCACTTT. This gives the protein CAFTGGVVSPLHF.

The chain recombines TRBV9 with TRBJ1-5; TRBD1 might be the D (5 bases). Germline V gene data show CDR1 as SGDLS and CDR2 as YYNGEE. Trimming took 5 bases from V and 4 from J, leaving 16 bases between them. The CDR3 runs 15 residues. The CDR3 region is CASSPGTGENQPQHF. The CDR3 DNA is TGTGCCAGCAGTCCGGGGACTGGCGAAAATCAGCCCCAGCATTTT.

This clone was found once. The V gene is TRBV12-3 or TRBV12-4, the J gene TRBJ1-4; D is perhaps TRBD1 (6 bases). Trimming left V 6 bases short and J 5 bases short, with 10 bases between. This CDR3 has 13 residues. The CDR3, as DNA: TGTGCCAGCAGACAGGGAAGCAATGAAAAACTGTTTTTT. This translates into CASRQGSNEKLFF.

This clone was observed once. This chain uses TRBV30 with TRBJ2-7; a weak D match, TRBD2 (5 bases). V was cut by 3 bases and J by 2 bases, with 20 bases left in between. The CDR3 sequence is 16 residues long. The germline V gene encodes CDR1 GTSNPN and CDR2 SVGIG (reference sequence). CDR3 in amino acids: CAWSPDSGSEPYEQYF. The CDR3 bases are TGTGCCTGGAGCCCGGACTCTGGATCAGAGCCCTACGAGCAGTACTTC.

The CDR3 DNA reads TGTGCCAGCAGCACCCAGGGTACGGGCACAGATACGCAGTATTTT. Translation gives CASSTQGTGTDTQYF. The chain joins TRBV11-2 to TRBJ2-3; maybe TRBD1 (5 bases). Germline V lookup: CDR1 SGHAT, CDR2 FQNNGV. Trimming stripped 5 bases from V and 1 base from J, with 13 bases between. The CDR3 contains 15 residues. Filled out from reference TRBV11-2 and TRBJ2-3, the complete variable domain reads EAGVAQSPRYKIIEKRQSVAFWCNPISGHATLYWYQQILGQGPKLLIQFQNNGVVDDSQLPKDRFSAERLKGVDSTLKIQPAKLEDSAVYLCASSTQGTGTDTQYFGPGTRLTVL.

The chain carries TRBV5-5 and TRBJ2-5; D is possibly TRBD2 (6 bases). The CDR3 length is 15 residues. Trimming removed 1 base at V and 6 bases at J, with 16 bases between. Germline values: CDR1 SGHKS, CDR2 YYEKEE (reference sequence). CDR3 DNA: TGTGCCAGCAGCTTGTGGGGCGGGGTGACGAAGACCCAGTACTTC. It is translated as CASSLWGGVTKTQYF.

The rearrangement links TRBV6-6 to TRBJ1-1; 8 bases are a match to TRBD1. Germline V gives CDR1 MNHNY, CDR2 SVGAGI (reference sequence). This CDR3 has 17 amino acids. Trimming cost V 5 bases and J 1 base; bases outside gene matches: 12. The CDR3 sequence: CASSHPTTGAGNTEAFF. CDR3 sequence (DNA): TGTGCCAGCAGTCACCCCACGACAGGGGCCGGGAACACTGAAGCTTTCTTT.

The chain has TRBV24-1 and TRBJ2-5, with D maybe TRBD1 (5 bases). This CDR3 spans 13 amino acids. Per germline, CDR1 KGHDR and CDR2 SFDVKD. V shed 5 bases and J shed 2 bases, with 8 bases lying between them. The CDR3 loop is CATSGAGQETQYF. The DNA of the CDR3 is TGTGCCACCAGTGGGGCAGGGCAAGAGACCCAGTACTTC.

This clone was counted between two and nine times. Here the CDR3 reads CAIQWGGSSYEQYF. CDR3 coding DNA: TGTGCCATCCAGTGGGGCGGGAGCTCCTACGAGCAGTACTTC. The J gene is TRBJ2-7, the V gene TRBV10-3, with TRBD2 matching over 7 bases. Trimming removed 8 bases from V and 0 bases from J; junction bases left unmatched: 7. The CDR3 is 14 amino acids. Germline V gene data show CDR1 as ENHRY and CDR2 as SYGVKD.

V usage is TRBV6-2 or TRBV6-3 and J usage is TRBJ1-6, with D tentatively TRBD1 (5 bases). This CDR3 is built from 14 residues. From germline, CDR1 is MNHEY and CDR2 SVGEGT. The germline V and J ends were trimmed by 2 bases and 18 bases, with 20 bases remaining between them. The CDR3, as DNA: TGTGCCAGCAGTTACGGGGACTCGAGAGCATTGGGCCACTTT. This codes for CASSYGDSRALGHF.

This clone has only a few counts. The genes are TRBV4-1 and TRBJ2-7; 12 bases agree with TRBD2. The CDR3 contains 16 residues. The J segment lost 5 bases and the V segment lost 3 bases, leaving 8 bases of the junction unmatched. The V gene's germline CDR1 is MGHRA and CDR2 YSYEKL. CDR3 bases: TGCGCCAGCAGCCAGAACTTACTAGCGGGAGGCGACGAGCAGTACTTC. Amino acid sequence: CASSQNLLAGGDEQYF.

This clone was found a few times. The chain is built from TRBV4-3 and TRBJ2-7; D is unclear. The ends were cut back, 0 bases at V and 0 bases at J, with 9 bases in the middle. In germline, CDR1 is LGHNA, CDR2 YSLEER. This CDR3 comprises 15 residues. DNA of the CDR3: TGCGCCAGCAGCCAAGAAAAACGCAGCTCCTACGAGCAGTACTTC. Translated: CASSQEKRSSYEQYF.

The rearrangement links TRBV11-2 to TRBJ2-7; no clear D. Germline lookup yields CDR1 SGHAT and CDR2 FQNNGV. Between the trimmed V and J ends, which lost 0 bases and 0 bases, there was a span of 6 bases. The CDR3 covers 14 residues. The CDR3 spells CASSLEAVSYEQYF. CDR3 DNA sequence: TGTGCCAGCAGCTTAGAGGCGGTCTCCTACGAGCAGTACTTC.

This sequence joins TRBV19 and TRBJ1-5; no clear D. CDR1 is LNHDA and CDR2 is SQIVND in the germline V gene (reference sequence). The CDR3 is made up of 15 amino acids. V was clipped by 3 bases and J by 4 bases, with 13 bases between them. The CDR3 here is CASSISLLTNQPQHF. The CDR3 region has the DNA TGTGCCAGTAGTATCTCCCTATTAACGAATCAGCCCCAGCATTTT.

The V call is TRBV28, the J call TRBJ2-7; no reliable D call. V lost 3 bases to trimming and J lost 3 bases, with 6 bases between them. Germline V gene data show CDR1 as MDHEN and CDR2 as SYDVKM. This CDR3 is 12 amino acids long. CDR3 protein: CASSFGLYEQYF. The DNA of the CDR3 is TGTGCCAGCAGTTTTGGGCTCTACGAGCAGTACTTC.

This clone was picked up a small number of times. This chain joins TRBV19 and TRBJ1-3; D is perhaps TRBD1 (5 bases). Between the trimmed V and J ends, which lost 3 bases and 4 bases, there was a span of 13 bases. The CDR3 sequence is 15 residues long. Germline CDR1 and CDR2: LNHDA and SQIVND (reference sequence). The CDR3 protein is CASSITGTPGNTIYF. In DNA, the CDR3 is TGTGCCAGTAGTATCACAGGAACTCCAGGAAACACCATATATTTT.

The chain has TRBV11-3 and TRBJ2-1; the D gene is possibly TRBD2 (5 bases). V lost 1 base to trimming and J lost 12 bases, with 13 bases between them. Germline-derived CDR1 and CDR2 are SGHNT and YENEEA. This CDR3 spans 13 amino acids. The CDR3 nucleotides read TGTGCCAGCAGCTTAGGAGAGGGAGCGCGGCAGTTCTTC. Protein sequence: CASSLGEGARQFF.

The V and J genes are TRBV6-5 and TRBJ2-2; possible D gene TRBD1, 6 bases. Germline values: CDR1 MNHEY, CDR2 SVGAGI. There are 16 residues in the CDR3. V gave up 2 bases and J gave up 2 bases, with 12 bases separating them. The CDR3 reads CASSYRGGSNTGELFF. The CDR3 nucleotides are TGTGCCAGCAGTTACCGTGGGGGCTCAAACACCGGGGAGCTGTTTTTT.